This T cell receptor (beta chain) comes out of a study of CD8+CD57+ T cells in acquired aplastic anemia. The V end lost 3 bases, the J end lost 1 base, and 12 bases lay between the germline ends. This CDR3 region has 15 residues. Germline V lookup: CDR1 SNHLY, CDR2 FYNNEI. TCR beta VDJ and CDR3 profiling used genomic DNA as template. MiXCR, applied by TCRdb to the reads, yields one record per CDR3 protein. The sample lists 200,000 to 250,000 distinct CDR3 sequences, about a third seen once, with 1% to 1.3% in the top ten. The table lists this clonotype with many counts. The receptor was isolated from a human donor in good health, serving as a control. Sample: sorted CD4+, CD8+, or CD8+CD57+ T cells (not recorded which) from PBMCs. This sequence joins TRBV2 and TRBJ2-5; D is perhaps TRBD1 (5 bases). The CDR3 reads CASSDYTGPQETQYF. CDR3 in DNA: TGTGCCAGCAGTGACTATACAGGACCCCAAGAGACCCAGTACTTC.